This record covers a single T cell receptor (beta chain). A junction end diverges from the germline sequence, so it may reflect a read error. These data are taken from a study of immune characterization of retroperitoneal liposarcoma. Germline values: CDR1 MNHNY, CDR2 SVGAGI (reference sequence). The CDR3 is 15 residues long. TCRdb passed the PCR reads through MiXCR, listing each CDR3 protein once. Among around 5,000 distinct CDR3 sequences listed, around a third were seen once. The receptor was isolated from a female donor with retroperitoneal liposarcoma. Sequences were obtained from tumor tissue. The rearrangement joins TRBV6-6 to TRBJ2-2, with D perhaps matching TRBD2 (5 bases). CDR3 residues: CASSYSTTNTGERFF. CDR3 in DNA: TGTGCCAGCAGTTACTCGACGACGAACACCGGGGAGCGGTTTTTT.